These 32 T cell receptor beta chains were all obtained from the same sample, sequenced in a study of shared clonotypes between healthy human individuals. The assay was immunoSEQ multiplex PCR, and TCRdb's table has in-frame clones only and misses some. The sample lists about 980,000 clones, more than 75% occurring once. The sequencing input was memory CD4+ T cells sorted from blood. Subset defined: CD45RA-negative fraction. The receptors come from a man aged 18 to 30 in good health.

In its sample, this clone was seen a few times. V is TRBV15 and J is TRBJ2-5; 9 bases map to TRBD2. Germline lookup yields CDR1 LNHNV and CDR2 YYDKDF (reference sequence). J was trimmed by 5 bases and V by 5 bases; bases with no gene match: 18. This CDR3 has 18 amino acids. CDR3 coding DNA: TGTGCCACCAGCGGCAAGGGGTGGACTAGCGCAAAGGGGGAGACCCAGTACTTC. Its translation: CATSGKGWTSAKGETQYF.

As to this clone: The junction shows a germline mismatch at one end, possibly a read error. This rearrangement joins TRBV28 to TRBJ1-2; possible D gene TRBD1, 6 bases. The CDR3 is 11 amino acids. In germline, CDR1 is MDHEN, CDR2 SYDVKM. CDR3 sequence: CAIERGGGHTF. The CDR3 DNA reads TGTGCCATAGAGAGGGGGGGTGGCCACACCTTC.

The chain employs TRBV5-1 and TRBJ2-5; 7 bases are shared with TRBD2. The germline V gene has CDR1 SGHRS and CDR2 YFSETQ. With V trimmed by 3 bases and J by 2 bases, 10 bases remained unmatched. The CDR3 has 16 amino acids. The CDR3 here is CASSSSGGRGQETQYF. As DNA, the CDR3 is TGCGCCAGCAGCTCTAGCGGCGGGAGAGGTCAAGAGACCCAGTACTTC.

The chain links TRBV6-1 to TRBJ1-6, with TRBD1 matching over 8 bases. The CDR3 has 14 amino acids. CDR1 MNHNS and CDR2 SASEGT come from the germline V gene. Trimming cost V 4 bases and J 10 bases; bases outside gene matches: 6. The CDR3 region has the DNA TGTGCCAGCAGTGTCACAGGGACAGGATCACCCCTCCACTTT. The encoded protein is CASSVTGTGSPLHF.

CDR3 in DNA: TGTGCCAGCAGTGGGACAGGGGGCCAGGAAAAACTGTTTTTT. Translating it yields CASSGTGGQEKLFF. The chain carries TRBV27 and TRBJ1-4; 12 bases are a match to TRBD1. With 5 bases clipped from V and 8 bases from J, the junction kept 3 bases outside the gene matches. Germline CDR1 and CDR2: MNHEY and SMNVEV (reference sequence). The CDR3 contains 14 residues.

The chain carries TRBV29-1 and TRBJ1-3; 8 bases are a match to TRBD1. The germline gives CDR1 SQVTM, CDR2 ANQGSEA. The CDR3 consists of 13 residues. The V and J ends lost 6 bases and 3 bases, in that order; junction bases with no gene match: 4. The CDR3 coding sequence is TGCAGCGTCCACGGGACAGGTGGAAACACCATATATTTT. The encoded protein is CSVHGTGGNTIYF.

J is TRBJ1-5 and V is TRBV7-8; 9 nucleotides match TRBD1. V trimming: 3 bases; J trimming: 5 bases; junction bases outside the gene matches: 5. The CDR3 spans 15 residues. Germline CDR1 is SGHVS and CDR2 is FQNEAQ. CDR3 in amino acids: CASSLATGGHQPQHF. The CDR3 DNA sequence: TGTGCCAGCAGCTTGGCTACAGGGGGCCATCAGCCCCAGCATTTT.

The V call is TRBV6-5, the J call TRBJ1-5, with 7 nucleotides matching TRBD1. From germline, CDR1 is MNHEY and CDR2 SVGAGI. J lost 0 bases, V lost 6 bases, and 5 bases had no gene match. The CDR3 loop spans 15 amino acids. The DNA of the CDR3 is TGTGCCAGCAGCCTGACAGGGTATAGCAATCAGCCCCAGCATTTT. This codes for CASSLTGYSNQPQHF.

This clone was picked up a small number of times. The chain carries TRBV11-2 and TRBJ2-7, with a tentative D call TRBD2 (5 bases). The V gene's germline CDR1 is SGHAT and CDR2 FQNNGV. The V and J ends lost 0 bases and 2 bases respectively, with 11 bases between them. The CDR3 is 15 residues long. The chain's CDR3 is CASSLEIGVTYEQYF. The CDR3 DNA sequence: TGTGCCAGCAGCTTAGAAATCGGGGTTACCTACGAGCAGTACTTC.

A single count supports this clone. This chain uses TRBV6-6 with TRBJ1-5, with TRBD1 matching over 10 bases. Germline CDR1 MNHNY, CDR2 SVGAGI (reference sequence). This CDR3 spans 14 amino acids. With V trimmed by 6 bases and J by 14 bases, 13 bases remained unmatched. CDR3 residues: CASRDGQGVNTEHF. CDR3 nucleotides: TGTGCCAGCAGGGACGGACAGGGGGTCAATACTGAGCATTTT.

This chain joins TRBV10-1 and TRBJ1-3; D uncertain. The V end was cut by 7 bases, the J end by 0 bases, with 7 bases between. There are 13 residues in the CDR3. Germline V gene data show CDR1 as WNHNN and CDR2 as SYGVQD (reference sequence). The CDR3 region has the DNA TGCGCCAGCACCGCAGCCTCTGGAAACACCATATATTTT. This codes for CASTAASGNTIYF.

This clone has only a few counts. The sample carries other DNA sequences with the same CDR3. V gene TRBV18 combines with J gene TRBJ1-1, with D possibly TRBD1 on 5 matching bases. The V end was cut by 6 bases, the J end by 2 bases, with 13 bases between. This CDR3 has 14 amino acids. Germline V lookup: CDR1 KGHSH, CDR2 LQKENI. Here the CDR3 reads CASSPQGVNTEAFF. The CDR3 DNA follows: TGTGCCAGCTCTCCCCAAGGGGTTAACACTGAAGCTTTCTTT.

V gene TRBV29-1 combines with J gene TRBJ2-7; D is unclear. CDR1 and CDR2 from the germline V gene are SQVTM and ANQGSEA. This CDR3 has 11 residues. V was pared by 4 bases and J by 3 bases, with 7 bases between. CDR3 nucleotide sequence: TGCAGCGTTGTAATGAGCTACGAGCAGTACTTC. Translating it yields CSVVMSYEQYF.

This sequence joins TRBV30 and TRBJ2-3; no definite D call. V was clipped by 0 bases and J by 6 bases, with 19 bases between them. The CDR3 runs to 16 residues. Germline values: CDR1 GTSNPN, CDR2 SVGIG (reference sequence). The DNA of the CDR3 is TGTGCCTGGAGTGTACCCGAGTCCGCCGGTGGGGATACGCAGTATTTT. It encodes CAWSVPESAGGDTQYF.

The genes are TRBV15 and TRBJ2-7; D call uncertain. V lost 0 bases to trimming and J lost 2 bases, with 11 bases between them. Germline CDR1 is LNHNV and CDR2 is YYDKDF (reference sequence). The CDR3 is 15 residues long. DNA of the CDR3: TGTGCCACCAGCAGAGATCCGGGCAGTACCTACGAGCAGTACTTC. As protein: CATSRDPGSTYEQYF.

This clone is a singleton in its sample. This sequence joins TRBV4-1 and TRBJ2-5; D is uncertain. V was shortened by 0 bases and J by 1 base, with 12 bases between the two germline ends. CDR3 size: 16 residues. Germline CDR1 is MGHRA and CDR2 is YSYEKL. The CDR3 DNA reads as TGCGCCAGCAGCCAAGATCTTGTGGGAATCCAAGAGACCCAGTACTTC. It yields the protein CASSQDLVGIQETQYF.

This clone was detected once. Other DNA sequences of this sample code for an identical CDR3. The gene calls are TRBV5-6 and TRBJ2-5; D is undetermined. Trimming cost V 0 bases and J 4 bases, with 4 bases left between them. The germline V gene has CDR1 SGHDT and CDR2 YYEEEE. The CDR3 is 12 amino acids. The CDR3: CASSLALETQYF. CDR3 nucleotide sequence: TGTGCCAGCAGCTTGGCCTTAGAGACCCAGTACTTC.

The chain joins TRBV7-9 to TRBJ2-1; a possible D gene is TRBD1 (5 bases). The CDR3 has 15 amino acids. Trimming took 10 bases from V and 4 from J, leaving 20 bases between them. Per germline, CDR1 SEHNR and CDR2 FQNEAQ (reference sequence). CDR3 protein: CATSSGRPGYNEQFF. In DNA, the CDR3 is TGTGCCACCTCCTCTGGGCGCCCAGGGTACAATGAGCAGTTCTTC.

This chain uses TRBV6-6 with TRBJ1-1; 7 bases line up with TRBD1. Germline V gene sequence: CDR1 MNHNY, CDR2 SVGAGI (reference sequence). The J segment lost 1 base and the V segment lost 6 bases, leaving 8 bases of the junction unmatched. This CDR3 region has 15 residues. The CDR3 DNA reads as TGTGCCAGCAGCTTAACAGGGGACCCGAACACTGAAGCTTTCTTT. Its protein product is CASSLTGDPNTEAFF.

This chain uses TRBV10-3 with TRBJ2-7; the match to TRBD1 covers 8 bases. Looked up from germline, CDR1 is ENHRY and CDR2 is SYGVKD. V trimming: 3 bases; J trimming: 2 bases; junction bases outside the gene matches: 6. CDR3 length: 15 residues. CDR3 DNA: TGTGCCATCAGTGACCCTGGACAGGGCACCTACGAGCAGTACTTC. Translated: CAISDPGQGTYEQYF.

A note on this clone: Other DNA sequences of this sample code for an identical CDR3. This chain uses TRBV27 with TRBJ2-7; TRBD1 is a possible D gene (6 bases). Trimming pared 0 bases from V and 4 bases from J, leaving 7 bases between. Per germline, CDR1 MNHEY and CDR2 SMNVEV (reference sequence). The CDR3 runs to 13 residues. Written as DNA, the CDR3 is TGTGCCAGCAGTTTATCTAGGGGGTACGAGCAGTACTTC. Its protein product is CASSLSRGYEQYF.

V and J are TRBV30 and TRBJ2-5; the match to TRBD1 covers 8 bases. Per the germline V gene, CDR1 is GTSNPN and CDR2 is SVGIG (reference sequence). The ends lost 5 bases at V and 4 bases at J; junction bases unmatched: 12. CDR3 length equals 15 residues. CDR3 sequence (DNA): TGTGCCTGGCAACCTCAGGGGGCGGTACGAGAGACCCAGTACTTC. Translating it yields CAWQPQGAVRETQYF.

CDR3: CAWSVKTSGRNTQYF. The CDR3 DNA follows: TGTGCCTGGAGTGTTAAGACTAGCGGGCGGAATACGCAGTATTTT. This chain links TRBV30 with TRBJ2-3; TRBD2 matches at 10 bases. The germline gives CDR1 GTSNPN, CDR2 SVGIG (reference sequence). CDR3 size: 15 residues. After removal of 0 bases from V and 7 bases from J, the junction contained 7 bases not matched to a gene.

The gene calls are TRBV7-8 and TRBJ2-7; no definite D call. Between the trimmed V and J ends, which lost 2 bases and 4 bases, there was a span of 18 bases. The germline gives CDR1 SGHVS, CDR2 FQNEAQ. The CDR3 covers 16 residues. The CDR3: CASSLLTQSKGYEQYF. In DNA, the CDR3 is TGTGCCAGCAGCTTACTTACCCAAAGTAAAGGTTACGAGCAGTACTTC.

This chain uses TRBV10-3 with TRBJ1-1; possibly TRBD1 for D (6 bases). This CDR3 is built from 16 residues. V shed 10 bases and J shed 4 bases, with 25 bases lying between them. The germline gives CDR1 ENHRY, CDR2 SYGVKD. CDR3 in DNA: TGTGCCACCACTAGGGGGGGCGCGGGCGCGAGCACTGAAGCTTTCTTT. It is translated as CATTRGGAGASTEAFF.

The CDR3: CASSPPAGGDTNEQFF. The CDR3 bases are TGTGCCAGCTCACCTCCGGCGGGAGGAGATACGAATGAGCAGTTCTTC. This chain connects TRBV18 to TRBJ2-1, with TRBD2 matching 8 bases. The CDR3 runs to 16 residues. Germline V CDR1 and CDR2: KGHSH, LQKENI. The V gene end was trimmed by 3 bases and the J gene end by 7 bases; junction bases not matched to a gene: 11.

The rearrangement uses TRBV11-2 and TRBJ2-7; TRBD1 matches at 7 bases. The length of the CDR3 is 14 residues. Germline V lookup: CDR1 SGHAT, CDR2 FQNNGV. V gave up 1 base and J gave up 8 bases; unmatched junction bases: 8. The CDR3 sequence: CASSLGNLQGQQYF. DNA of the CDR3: TGTGCCAGCAGCTTAGGAAATCTACAGGGGCAGCAGTACTTC.

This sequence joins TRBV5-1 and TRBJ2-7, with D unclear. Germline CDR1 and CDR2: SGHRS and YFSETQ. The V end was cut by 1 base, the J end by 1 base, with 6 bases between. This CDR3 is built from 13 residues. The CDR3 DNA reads TGCGCCAGCAGCTTGCGAACTTCCTACGAGCAGTACTTC. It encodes CASSLRTSYEQYF.

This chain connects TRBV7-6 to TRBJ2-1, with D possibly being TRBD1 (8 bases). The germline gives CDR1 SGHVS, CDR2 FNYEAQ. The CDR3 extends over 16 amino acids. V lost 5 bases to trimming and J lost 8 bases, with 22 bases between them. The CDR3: CASSNRGGQDYDEQFF. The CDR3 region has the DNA TGTGCCAGCAGCAACAGGGGGGGACAGGATTACGATGAGCAGTTCTTC.

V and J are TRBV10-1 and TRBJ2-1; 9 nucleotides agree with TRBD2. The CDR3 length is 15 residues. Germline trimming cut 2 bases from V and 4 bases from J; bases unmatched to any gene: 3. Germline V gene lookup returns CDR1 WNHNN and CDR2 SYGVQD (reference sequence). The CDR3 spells CASSERSGGYNEQFF. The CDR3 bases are TGCGCCAGCAGTGAGAGGAGCGGGGGGTACAATGAGCAGTTCTTC.

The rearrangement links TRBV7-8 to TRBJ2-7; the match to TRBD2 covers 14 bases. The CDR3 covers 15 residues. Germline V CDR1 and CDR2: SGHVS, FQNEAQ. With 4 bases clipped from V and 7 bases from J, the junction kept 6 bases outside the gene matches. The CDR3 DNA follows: TGTGCCAGCAGCTCCACGACTAGCGGGGGGGGAGAGCAGTACTTC. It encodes CASSSTTSGGGEQYF.

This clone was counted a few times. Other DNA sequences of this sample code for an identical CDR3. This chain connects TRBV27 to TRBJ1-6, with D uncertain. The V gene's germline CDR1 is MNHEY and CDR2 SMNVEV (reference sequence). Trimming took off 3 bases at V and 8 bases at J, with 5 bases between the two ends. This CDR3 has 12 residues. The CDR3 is CASSFPDSPLHF. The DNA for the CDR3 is TGTGCCAGCAGTTTCCCAGATTCACCCCTCCACTTT.